The sample holds one count of the clone carrying this TCR beta chain. The sample holds other DNA sequences that translate to the same CDR3. Profiled with immunoSEQ multiplex PCR; TCRdb holds only in-frame clones, not every one. The repertoire holds under 85,000 clones, 89% seen once, with approximately 5.5% in the top ten. The data were obtained in a study of control samples from healthy donors and cancer patients. The source material was PBMCs. The clonotype comes from a man aged 60 to 69 with colorectal cancer.

CDR3 sequence (DNA): TGTGCCAGCAGCTTAGGAGGGGGGGGGAATCAGCCCCAGCATTTT. This codes for CASSLGGGGNQPQHF. V usage is TRBV7-9 and J usage is TRBJ1-5; D is perhaps TRBD1 (6 bases). Germline CDR1 and CDR2: SEHNR and FQNEAQ (reference sequence). The CDR3 consists of 15 residues. Trimming took 1 base from V and 4 from J, leaving 11 bases between them.